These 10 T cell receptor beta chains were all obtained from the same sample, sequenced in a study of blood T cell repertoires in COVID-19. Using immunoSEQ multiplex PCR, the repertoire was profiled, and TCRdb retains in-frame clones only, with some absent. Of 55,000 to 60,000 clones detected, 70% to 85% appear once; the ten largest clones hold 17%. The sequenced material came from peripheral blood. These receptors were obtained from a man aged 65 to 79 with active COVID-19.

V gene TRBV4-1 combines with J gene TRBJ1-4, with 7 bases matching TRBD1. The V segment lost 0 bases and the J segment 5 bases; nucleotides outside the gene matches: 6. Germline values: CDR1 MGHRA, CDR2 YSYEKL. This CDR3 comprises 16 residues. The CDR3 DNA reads TGCGCCAGCAGCCAAGATAGGGGACAGCCGAATGAAAAACTGTTTTTT. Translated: CASSQDRGQPNEKLFF.

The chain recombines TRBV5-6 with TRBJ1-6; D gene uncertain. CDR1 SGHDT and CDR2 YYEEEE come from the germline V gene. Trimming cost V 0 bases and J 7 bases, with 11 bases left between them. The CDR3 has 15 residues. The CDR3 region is CASSLVGAGNSPLHF. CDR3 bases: TGTGCCAGCAGCTTGGTGGGTGCCGGGAATTCACCCCTCCACTTT. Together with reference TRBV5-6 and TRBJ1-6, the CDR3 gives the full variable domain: DAGVTQSPTHLIKTRGQQVTLRCSPKSGHDTVSWYQQALGQGPQFIFQYYEEEERQRGNFPDRFSGHQFPNYSSELNVNALLLGDSALYLCASSLVGAGNSPLHFGNGTRLTVT.

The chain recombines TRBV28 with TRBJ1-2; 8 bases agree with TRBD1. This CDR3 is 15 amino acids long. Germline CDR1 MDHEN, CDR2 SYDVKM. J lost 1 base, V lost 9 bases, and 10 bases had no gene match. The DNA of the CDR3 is TGTGCCAGTCGCGTTCCGGGACAGGTTAACTATGGCTACACCTTC. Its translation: CASRVPGQVNYGYTF.

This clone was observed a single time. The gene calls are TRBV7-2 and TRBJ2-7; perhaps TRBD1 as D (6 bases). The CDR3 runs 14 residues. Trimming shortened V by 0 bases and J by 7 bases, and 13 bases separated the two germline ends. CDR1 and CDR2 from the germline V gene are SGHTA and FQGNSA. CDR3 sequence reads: CASSLAQGSGEQYF. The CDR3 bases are TGTGCCAGCAGCTTAGCACAGGGTTCGGGGGAGCAGTACTTC.

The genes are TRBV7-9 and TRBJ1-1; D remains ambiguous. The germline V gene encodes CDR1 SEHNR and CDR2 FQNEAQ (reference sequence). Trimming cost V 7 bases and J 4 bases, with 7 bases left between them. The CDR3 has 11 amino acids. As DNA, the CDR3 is TGTGCCAGCACGACCGGCACTGAAGCTTTCTTT. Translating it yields CASTTGTEAFF.

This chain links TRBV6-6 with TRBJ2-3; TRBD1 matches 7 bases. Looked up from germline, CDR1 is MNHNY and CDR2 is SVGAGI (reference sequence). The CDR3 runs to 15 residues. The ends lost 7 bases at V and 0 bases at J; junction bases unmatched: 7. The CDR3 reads CASTPDRTSTDTQYF. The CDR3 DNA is TGTGCCAGCACCCCGGACAGGACTAGCACAGATACGCAGTATTTT.

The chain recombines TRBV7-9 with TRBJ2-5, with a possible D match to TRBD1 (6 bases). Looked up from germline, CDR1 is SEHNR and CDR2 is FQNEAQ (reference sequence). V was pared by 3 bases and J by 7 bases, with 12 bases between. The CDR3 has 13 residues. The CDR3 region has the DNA TGTGCCAGCAGCTTTCAGGGGAAGCGGACCCAGTACTTC. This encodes CASSFQGKRTQYF.

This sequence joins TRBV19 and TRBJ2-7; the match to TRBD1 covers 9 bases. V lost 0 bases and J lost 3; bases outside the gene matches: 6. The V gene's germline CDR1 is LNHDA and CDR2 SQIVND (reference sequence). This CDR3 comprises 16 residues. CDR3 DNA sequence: TGTGCCAGTAGTATAGACTCCGGGACAGGGTACTACGAGCAGTACTTC. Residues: CASSIDSGTGYYEQYF.

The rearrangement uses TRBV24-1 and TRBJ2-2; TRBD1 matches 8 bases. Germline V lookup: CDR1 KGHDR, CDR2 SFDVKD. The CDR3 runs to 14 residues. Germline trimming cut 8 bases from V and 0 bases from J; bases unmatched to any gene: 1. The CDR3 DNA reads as TGTGCCACCATGGACAGGGCGAACACCGGGGAGCTGTTTTTT. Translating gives CATMDRANTGELFF.

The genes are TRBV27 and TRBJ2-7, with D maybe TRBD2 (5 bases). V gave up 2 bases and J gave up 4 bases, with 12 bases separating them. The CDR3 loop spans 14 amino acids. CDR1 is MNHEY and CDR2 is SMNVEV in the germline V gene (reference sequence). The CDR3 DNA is TGTGCCAGCAGTTTAGGAGGACTTTTATACGAGCAGTACTTC. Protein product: CASSLGGLLYEQYF.